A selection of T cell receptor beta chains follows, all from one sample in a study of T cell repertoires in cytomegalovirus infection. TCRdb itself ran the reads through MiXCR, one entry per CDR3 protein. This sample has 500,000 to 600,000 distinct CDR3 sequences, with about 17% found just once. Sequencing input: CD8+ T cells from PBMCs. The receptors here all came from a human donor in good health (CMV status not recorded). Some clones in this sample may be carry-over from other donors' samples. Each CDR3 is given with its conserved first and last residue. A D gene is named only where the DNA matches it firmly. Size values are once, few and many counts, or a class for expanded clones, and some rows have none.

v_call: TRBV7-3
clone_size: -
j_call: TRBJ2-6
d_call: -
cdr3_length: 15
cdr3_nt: TGTGCCAGCAGCTCCCGGACAGCTGGGGCCAACGTCCTGACTTTC
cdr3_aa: CASSSRTAGANVLTF

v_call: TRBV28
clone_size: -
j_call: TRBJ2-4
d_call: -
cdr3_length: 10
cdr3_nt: TGTGCCAGCTCGAGGAGAGTTCAGTACTTC
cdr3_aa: CASSRRVQYF

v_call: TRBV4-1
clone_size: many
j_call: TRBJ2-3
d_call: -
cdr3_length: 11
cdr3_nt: TGTGCCAGCAGTCAAGGAGATACGCAGTATTTT
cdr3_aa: CASSQGDTQYF

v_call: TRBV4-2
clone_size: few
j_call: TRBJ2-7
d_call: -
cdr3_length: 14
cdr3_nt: TGTGCCAGCAGCCAAGAAGAGCGTAGCTACGAGCAGTACTTC
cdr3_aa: CASSQEERSYEQYF

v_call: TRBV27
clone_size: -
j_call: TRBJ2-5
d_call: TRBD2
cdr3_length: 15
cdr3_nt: TGTGCCAGCAGTTTAACTAGCGGGAGTCCAGAGACCCAGTACTTC
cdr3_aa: CASSLTSGSPETQYF

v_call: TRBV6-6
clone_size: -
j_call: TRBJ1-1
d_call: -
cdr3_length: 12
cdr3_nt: TGTGCCAGCTTTCTGGGGGACACTGAAGCTTTCTTT
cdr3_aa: CASFLGDTEAFF

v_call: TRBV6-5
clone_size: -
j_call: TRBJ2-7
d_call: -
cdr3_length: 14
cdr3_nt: TGTGCCAGCAGTTACTCGATTTCCTCCTACGAGCAGTACTTC
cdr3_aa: CASSYSISSYEQYF

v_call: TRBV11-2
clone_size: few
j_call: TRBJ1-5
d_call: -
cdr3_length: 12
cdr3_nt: TGTGCCAGCAGCATGGTAAATCAGCCCCAGCATTTT
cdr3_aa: CASSMVNQPQHF

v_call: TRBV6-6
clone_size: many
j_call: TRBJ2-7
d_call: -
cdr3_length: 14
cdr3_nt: TGTGCCAGCACCGGAGAGGGGGGCGAATACGAGCAGTACTTC
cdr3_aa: CASTGEGGEYEQYF

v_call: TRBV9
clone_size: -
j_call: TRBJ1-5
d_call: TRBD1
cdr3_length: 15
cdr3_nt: TGTGCCAGCAGCGGAACAGGGGCCTGGGATCAGCCCCAGCATTTT
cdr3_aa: CASSGTGAWDQPQHF

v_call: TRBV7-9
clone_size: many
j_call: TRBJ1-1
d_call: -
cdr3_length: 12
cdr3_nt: TGTGCCAGCAGCTCAGGGCGCGGGGAAACTTTCTTT
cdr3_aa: CASSSGRGETFF

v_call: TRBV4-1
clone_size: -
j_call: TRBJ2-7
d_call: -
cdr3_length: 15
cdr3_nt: TGCGCCAGCAGCCAAGAAAGGACCAGCAACTACGAGCAGTACTTC
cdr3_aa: CASSQERTSNYEQYF

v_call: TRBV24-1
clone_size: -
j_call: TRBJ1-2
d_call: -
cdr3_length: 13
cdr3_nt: TGTGCCACCAGTGGCTTACAGGACTATGGCTACACCTTC
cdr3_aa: CATSGLQDYGYTF

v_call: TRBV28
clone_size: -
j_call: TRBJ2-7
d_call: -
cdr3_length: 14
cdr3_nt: TGTGCCAGCAGTTTTTTTAGCACCGTCAACGAGCAGTACTTC
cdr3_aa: CASSFFSTVNEQYF

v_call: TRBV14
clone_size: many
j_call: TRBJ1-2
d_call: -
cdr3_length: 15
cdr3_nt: TGTGCCAGCAGCCAAGATCTGGAGGGGAATGATGGCTACACCTTC
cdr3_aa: CASSQDLEGNDGYTF

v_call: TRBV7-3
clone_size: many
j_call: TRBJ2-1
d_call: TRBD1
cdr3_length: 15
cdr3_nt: TGTGCCAGCAGCTTAAAGGGGGCAAGGTACAATGAGCAGTTCTTC
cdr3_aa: CASSLKGARYNEQFF

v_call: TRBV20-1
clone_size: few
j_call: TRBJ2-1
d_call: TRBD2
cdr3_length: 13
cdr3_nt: TGCAGTGCTGCTAGCGGGACTTACAATGAGCAGTTCTTC
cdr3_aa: CSAASGTYNEQFF

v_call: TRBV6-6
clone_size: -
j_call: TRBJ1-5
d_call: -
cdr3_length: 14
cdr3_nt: TGTGCCAGCAGTCTTTACAGGGTGAATCAGCCCCAGCATTTT
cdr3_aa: CASSLYRVNQPQHF

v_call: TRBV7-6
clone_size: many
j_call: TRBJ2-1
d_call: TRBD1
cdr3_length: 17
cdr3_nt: TGTGCCAGCAGCTTAGAGACAGGGAGTATTCCCTACAATGAGCAGTTCTTC
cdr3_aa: CASSLETGSIPYNEQFF

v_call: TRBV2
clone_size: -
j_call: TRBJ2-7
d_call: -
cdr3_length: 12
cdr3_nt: TGTGCCAGCAGACCCGGACGAATCGAGCAGTACTTC
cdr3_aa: CASRPGRIEQYF

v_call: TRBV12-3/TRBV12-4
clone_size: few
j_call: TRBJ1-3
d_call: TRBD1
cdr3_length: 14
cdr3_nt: TGTGCCAGCAGTGAGACAGGGAGAAGAAACACCATATATTTT
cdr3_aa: CASSETGRRNTIYF

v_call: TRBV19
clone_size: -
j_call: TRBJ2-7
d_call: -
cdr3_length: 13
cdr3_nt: TGTGCCAGTAGTATCGGGGGCGACTACGAGCAGTACTTC
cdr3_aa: CASSIGGDYEQYF

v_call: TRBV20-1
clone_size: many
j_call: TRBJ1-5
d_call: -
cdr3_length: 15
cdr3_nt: TGCAGTGCTAGTACTCAAAGGGTTAGCAATCAGCCCCAGCATTTT
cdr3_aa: CSASTQRVSNQPQHF

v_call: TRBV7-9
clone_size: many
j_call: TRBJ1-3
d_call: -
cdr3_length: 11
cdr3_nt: TGTGCCAGCACCCGTGGAAACACCATATATTTT
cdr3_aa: CASTRGNTIYF

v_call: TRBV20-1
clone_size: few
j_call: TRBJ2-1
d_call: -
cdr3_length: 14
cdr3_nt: TGCAGTGCTACCCTAGTACTCCCCTACAATGAGCAGTTCTTC
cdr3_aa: CSATLVLPYNEQFF

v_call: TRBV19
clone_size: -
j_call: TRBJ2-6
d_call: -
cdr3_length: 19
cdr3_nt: TGTGCCAGTAGTACGCGGGACTCGACGTTCCGCTCTGGGGCCAACGTCCTGACTTTC
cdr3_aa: CASSTRDSTFRSGANVLTF

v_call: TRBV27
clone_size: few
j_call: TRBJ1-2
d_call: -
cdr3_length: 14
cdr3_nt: TGTGCCAGCAGTTTATCTCTGGGGACGCATGGCTACACCTTC
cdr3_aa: CASSLSLGTHGYTF

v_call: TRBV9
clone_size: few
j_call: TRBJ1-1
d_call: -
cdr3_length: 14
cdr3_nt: TGTGCCAGCAGCGTAGAAGTGGGTATCACTGAAGCTTTCTTT
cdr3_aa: CASSVEVGITEAFF

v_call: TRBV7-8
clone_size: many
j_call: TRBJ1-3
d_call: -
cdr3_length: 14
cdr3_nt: TGTGCCAGCAGCTTAGCAGGGCCCGGAAACACCATATATTTT
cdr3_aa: CASSLAGPGNTIYF

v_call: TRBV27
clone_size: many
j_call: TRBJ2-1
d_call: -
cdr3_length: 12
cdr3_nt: TGTGCCAGCAGTTCCCGGCACAATGAGCAGTTCTTC
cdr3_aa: CASSSRHNEQFF

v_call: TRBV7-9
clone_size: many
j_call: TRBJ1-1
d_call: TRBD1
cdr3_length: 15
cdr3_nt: TGTGCCAGCAGCCGTCGACAGGGAATGAACACTGAAGCTTTCTTT
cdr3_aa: CASSRRQGMNTEAFF

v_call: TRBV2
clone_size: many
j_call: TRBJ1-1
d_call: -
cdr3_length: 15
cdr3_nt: TGTGCCAGGGGGGGGGGTCCCCTCACCAACAAAGAAGCTTTCTTT
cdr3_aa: CARGGGPLTNKEAFF

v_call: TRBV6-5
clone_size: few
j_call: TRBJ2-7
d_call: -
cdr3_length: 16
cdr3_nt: TGTGCCAGCAGTTACTCGGGTTATTTGGGTGCCTACGAGCAGTACTTC
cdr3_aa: CASSYSGYLGAYEQYF

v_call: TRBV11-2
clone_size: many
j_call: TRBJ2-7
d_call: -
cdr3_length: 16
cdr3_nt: TGTGCCAGCAGCTTCCCTCGGGAAGCGGTCTCCTACGAGCAGTACTTC
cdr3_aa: CASSFPREAVSYEQYF

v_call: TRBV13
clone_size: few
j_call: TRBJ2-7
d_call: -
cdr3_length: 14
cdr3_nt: TGTGCCAGCAGCTTAGGCAGGAGTCTCTACGAGCAGTACTTC
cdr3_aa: CASSLGRSLYEQYF

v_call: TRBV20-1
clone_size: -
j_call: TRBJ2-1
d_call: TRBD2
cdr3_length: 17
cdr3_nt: TGCAGTGCTAGCCCCCTTGGGGAGGGAGCGGGGCACAATGAGCAGTTCTTC
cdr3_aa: CSASPLGEGAGHNEQFF

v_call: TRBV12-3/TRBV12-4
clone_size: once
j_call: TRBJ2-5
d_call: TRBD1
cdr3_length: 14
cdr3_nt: TGTGCCAGCAGGCCACAGGGGAGATGGGAGACCCAGTACTTC
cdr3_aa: CASRPQGRWETQYF

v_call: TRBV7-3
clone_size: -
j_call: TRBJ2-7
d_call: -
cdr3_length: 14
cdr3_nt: TGTGCCAGCAGCTCCTACGGGGGCCCCTACGAGCAGTACTTC
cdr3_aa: CASSSYGGPYEQYF

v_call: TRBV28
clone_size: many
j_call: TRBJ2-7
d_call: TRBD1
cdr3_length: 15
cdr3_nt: TGTGCCAGCAGTCCGAGGGGGACAGCCGTCTACGAGCAGTACTTC
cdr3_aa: CASSPRGTAVYEQYF

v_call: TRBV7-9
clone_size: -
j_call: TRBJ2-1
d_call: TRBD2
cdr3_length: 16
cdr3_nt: TGTGCCAGCAGCTCCCTACCGGGGGGGGCCGACAATGAGCAGTTCTTC
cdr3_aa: CASSSLPGGADNEQFF

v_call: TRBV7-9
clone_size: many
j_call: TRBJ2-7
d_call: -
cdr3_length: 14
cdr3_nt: TGTGCCAGCAGAAACCCGGACAGAACCTACGAGCAGTACTTC
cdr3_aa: CASRNPDRTYEQYF

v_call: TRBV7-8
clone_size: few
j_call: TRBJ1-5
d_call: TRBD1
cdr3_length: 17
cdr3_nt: TGTGCCAGCAGCCCGCCTCTTGGTGGACAGGCGCATCAGCCCCAGCATTTT
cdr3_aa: CASSPPLGGQAHQPQHF

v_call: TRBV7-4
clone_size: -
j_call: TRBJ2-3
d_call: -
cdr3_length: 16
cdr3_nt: TGTGCCAGCAGTCTGGACTCCCTTAGCGCTTTCTTTACGCAGTATTTT
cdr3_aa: CASSLDSLSAFFTQYF

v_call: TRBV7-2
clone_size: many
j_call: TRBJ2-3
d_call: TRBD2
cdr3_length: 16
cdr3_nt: TGTGCCAGCAGCTTAGCGGCTAGCGGGAGTTTGAGAACGCAGTATTTT
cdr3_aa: CASSLAASGSLRTQYF

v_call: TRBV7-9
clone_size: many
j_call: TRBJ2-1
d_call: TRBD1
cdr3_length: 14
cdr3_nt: TGTGCCAGCAGCTTAGACCTCAGGGGGAATGAGCAGTTCTTC
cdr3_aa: CASSLDLRGNEQFF

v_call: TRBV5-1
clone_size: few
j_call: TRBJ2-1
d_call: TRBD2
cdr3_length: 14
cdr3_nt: TGCGCCAGCAGCACAGGGACTAGCTACAATGAGCAGTTCTTC
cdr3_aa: CASSTGTSYNEQFF

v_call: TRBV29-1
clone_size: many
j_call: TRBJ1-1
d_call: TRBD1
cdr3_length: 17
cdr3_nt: TGCAGCGTCATGACAAATTATCCGGGACAGACGAACACTGAAGCTTTCTTT
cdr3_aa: CSVMTNYPGQTNTEAFF

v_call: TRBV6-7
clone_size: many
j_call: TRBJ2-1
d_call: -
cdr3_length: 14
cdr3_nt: TGTGCCCGGGGGGCGGATAGCTCCTACAATGAGCAGTTCTTC
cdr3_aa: CARGADSSYNEQFF

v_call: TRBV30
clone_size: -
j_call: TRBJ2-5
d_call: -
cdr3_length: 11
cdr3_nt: TGTGCCTGGCCTCTTCAAGAGACCCAGTACTTC
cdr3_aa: CAWPLQETQYF